Sequencing of this T cell receptor (beta chain) was carried out in a study of blood T cell repertoires in COVID-19. Original processing methods: Cell counts per sample came from amplifying reference gene primers. Using immunoSEQ multiplex PCR, the repertoire was profiled, and TCRdb retains in-frame clones only, with some absent. From that table come the V and J calls and clone size; the DNA was used to work out D and trimming. The sample records a few hundred thousand clones, 89% being singletons. Recovery among Cohort 3 donors was established by two negative PCRs, clearance, or symptom resolution. This CDR3 has 12 residues. CDR1 MDHEN and CDR2 SYDVKM come from the germline V gene. Between the trimmed V and J ends, which lost 8 bases and 0 bases, there was a span of 7 bases.

This TCR was recovered from a woman aged 40 to 50 who had recovered from COVID-19. Sequencing used PBMCs or T cells enriched from blood (not recorded which). The V and J genes are TRBV28 and TRBJ1-1, with D unresolved. CDR3 DNA: TGTGCCAGCGGAGGAATGAACACTGAAGCTTTCTTT. It is translated as CASGGMNTEAFF.